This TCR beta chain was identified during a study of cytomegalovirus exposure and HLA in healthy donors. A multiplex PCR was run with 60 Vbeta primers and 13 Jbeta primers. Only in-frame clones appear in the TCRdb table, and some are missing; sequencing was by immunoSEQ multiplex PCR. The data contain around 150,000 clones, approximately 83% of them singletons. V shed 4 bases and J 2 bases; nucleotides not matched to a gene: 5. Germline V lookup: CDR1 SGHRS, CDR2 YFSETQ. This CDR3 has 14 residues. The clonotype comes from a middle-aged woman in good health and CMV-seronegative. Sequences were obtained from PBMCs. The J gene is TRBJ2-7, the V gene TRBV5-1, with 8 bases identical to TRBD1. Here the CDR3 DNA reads TGCGCCAGCAGCAAGACAGGGGCCACCTACGAGCAGTACTTC. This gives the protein CASSKTGATYEQYF.